This is a list of T cell receptor beta chains from one sample in a study of cytomegalovirus exposure and HLA in healthy donors. Profiled with immunoSEQ multiplex PCR; TCRdb holds only in-frame clones, not every one. The sample consists of some 85,000 clones, 76% of them appearing once. The source material was PBMCs. These receptors were taken from a male donor in good health and CMV-seronegative. Both conserved end residues are part of each CDR3. A D gene is named only where the DNA matches it firmly. Some rows mark clone size as missing; the rest say once, few, many or name a class of expanded clone.

clone_size: -
j_call: TRBJ1-5
v_call: TRBV7-8
d_call: -
cdr3_nt: TGTGCCAGCAGCTTAGGGGCGTCTGGTGGTCAGCCCCAGCATTTT
cdr3_aa: CASSLGASGGQPQHF

clone_size: -
j_call: TRBJ2-1
v_call: TRBV9
d_call: TRBD2
cdr3_nt: TGTGCCAGCAGCGTAGGATTAGCGGGAGGGCCCTACAATGAGCAGTTCTTC
cdr3_aa: CASSVGLAGGPYNEQFF

clone_size: -
j_call: TRBJ1-1
v_call: TRBV28
d_call: TRBD1
cdr3_nt: TGTGCCAGCCTGTACCCGGCCGGACAGGGGAGTCCGAACACTGAAGCTTTCTTT
cdr3_aa: CASLYPAGQGSPNTEAFF

clone_size: -
j_call: TRBJ1-6
v_call: TRBV25-1
d_call: -
cdr3_nt: TGTGCCAGCAGTCTACCCTCCTATAATTCACCCCTCCACTTT
cdr3_aa: CASSLPSYNSPLHF

clone_size: -
j_call: TRBJ1-6
v_call: TRBV5-1
d_call: -
cdr3_nt: TGCGCCAGCAGCCCGGACCTTGCGGGATCCAATTCACCCCTCCACTTT
cdr3_aa: CASSPDLAGSNSPLHF

clone_size: -
j_call: TRBJ2-3
v_call: TRBV7-2
d_call: -
cdr3_nt: TGTGCCAGCAGCAACACAGGGACTACCTCTACGCAGTATTTT
cdr3_aa: CASSNTGTTSTQYF

clone_size: -
j_call: TRBJ1-6
v_call: TRBV28
d_call: -
cdr3_nt: TGTGCCAGCAGTTTATCAGGGGATTATTCACCCCTCCACTTT
cdr3_aa: CASSLSGDYSPLHF

clone_size: -
j_call: TRBJ2-6
v_call: TRBV4-3
d_call: -
cdr3_nt: TGCGCCAGCAGCCAAGGGGAGGTTAGCTCTGGGGCCAACGTCCTGACTTTC
cdr3_aa: CASSQGEVSSGANVLTF

clone_size: once
j_call: TRBJ1-1
v_call: TRBV5-1
d_call: TRBD1
cdr3_nt: TGCGCCAGCAGCTGGGACAGTCTTACTGAAGCTTTCTTT
cdr3_aa: CASSWDSLTEAFF

clone_size: -
j_call: TRBJ2-3
v_call: TRBV5-1
d_call: -
cdr3_nt: TGCGCCAGCACCACCGGGGGTAGCTGGACAGATACGCAGTATTTT
cdr3_aa: CASTTGGSWTDTQYF

clone_size: -
j_call: TRBJ2-7
v_call: TRBV4-1
d_call: TRBD2
cdr3_nt: TGCGCCAGCAGCCAAGAAATGGTAGCGGGAGGTTACGAGCAGTACTTC
cdr3_aa: CASSQEMVAGGYEQYF

clone_size: few
j_call: TRBJ1-2
v_call: TRBV7-9
d_call: TRBD1
cdr3_nt: TGTGCCAGCAGCGTAGACAGGGGGCTGTTGGGCTACACCTTC
cdr3_aa: CASSVDRGLLGYTF

clone_size: -
j_call: TRBJ1-1
v_call: TRBV4-3
d_call: TRBD1
cdr3_nt: TGCGCCAGCAGCCAAGAGCCCCCGGACAGGGGGAACACTGAAGCTTTCTTT
cdr3_aa: CASSQEPPDRGNTEAFF

clone_size: -
j_call: TRBJ1-2
v_call: TRBV19
d_call: -
cdr3_nt: TGTGCCAGTAGTATCCAGGATAGGTATGGCTACACCTTC
cdr3_aa: CASSIQDRYGYTF

clone_size: -
j_call: TRBJ2-7
v_call: TRBV11-3
d_call: -
cdr3_nt: TGTGCCAGCAGCTTAGATCGAGACTACGAGCAGTACTTC
cdr3_aa: CASSLDRDYEQYF

clone_size: -
j_call: TRBJ2-2
v_call: TRBV13
d_call: TRBD2
cdr3_nt: TGTGCCAGCAGCGCCACTAGCGACACCGGGGAGCTGTTTTTT
cdr3_aa: CASSATSDTGELFF

clone_size: -
j_call: TRBJ1-5
v_call: TRBV19
d_call: TRBD1
cdr3_nt: TGTGCCAGTAGAGACCGACAGGGGAGCAATCAGCCCCAGCATTTT
cdr3_aa: CASRDRQGSNQPQHF

clone_size: -
j_call: TRBJ1-6
v_call: TRBV11-2
d_call: TRBD1
cdr3_nt: TGTGCCAGCAGCTTGGGACAGGGGACTTCACCCCTCCACTTT
cdr3_aa: CASSLGQGTSPLHF

clone_size: few
j_call: TRBJ2-7
v_call: TRBV30
d_call: -
cdr3_nt: TGTGCCTGGAGTGTAGGGGGACGCGAGCAGTACTTC
cdr3_aa: CAWSVGGREQYF

clone_size: -
j_call: TRBJ1-1
v_call: TRBV6-6
d_call: -
cdr3_nt: TGTGCCAGCACCTGGAGGACCAACCTGAACACTGAAGCTTTCTTT
cdr3_aa: CASTWRTNLNTEAFF

clone_size: -
j_call: TRBJ1-2
v_call: TRBV4-1
d_call: -
cdr3_nt: TGCGCCAGCAGCCAAGCCCCGCCGGGAGCCTATGGCTACACCTTC
cdr3_aa: CASSQAPPGAYGYTF

clone_size: -
j_call: TRBJ2-6
v_call: TRBV28
d_call: -
cdr3_nt: TGTGCCAGCAGTTTATTGCGGGCCGGGGCCAACGTCCTGACTTTC
cdr3_aa: CASSLLRAGANVLTF

clone_size: -
j_call: TRBJ2-5
v_call: TRBV6-6
d_call: -
cdr3_nt: TGTGCCAGCCGAGACAGAATAACACAAGAGACCCAGTACTTC
cdr3_aa: CASRDRITQETQYF

clone_size: -
j_call: TRBJ1-4
v_call: TRBV6-5
d_call: TRBD1
cdr3_nt: TGTGCCAGCCGAGCCAGACAGGGTAAACTGTTTTTT
cdr3_aa: CASRARQGKLFF

clone_size: -
j_call: TRBJ2-7
v_call: TRBV10-3
d_call: -
cdr3_nt: TGTGCCACGTGGGGGGAAGAGGCCGAGCAGTACTTC
cdr3_aa: CATWGEEAEQYF

clone_size: -
j_call: TRBJ1-4
v_call: TRBV6-1
d_call: -
cdr3_nt: TGTGCCAGCATTAGGGGGAATAATGAAAAACTGTTTTTT
cdr3_aa: CASIRGNNEKLFF

clone_size: -
j_call: TRBJ2-1
v_call: TRBV19
d_call: -
cdr3_nt: TGTGCCAGTAGGGGACTGGGGAGCTCCTACAATGAGCAGTTCTTC
cdr3_aa: CASRGLGSSYNEQFF

clone_size: -
j_call: TRBJ2-2
v_call: TRBV25-1
d_call: -
cdr3_nt: TGTGCCAGCAGTGAATACCTCACCGGGGAGCTGTTTTTT
cdr3_aa: CASSEYLTGELFF

clone_size: -
j_call: TRBJ1-2
v_call: TRBV4-3
d_call: TRBD1
cdr3_nt: TGCGCCAGCAGCCCGTCCGGGACAGGGGTTGGCTACACCTTC
cdr3_aa: CASSPSGTGVGYTF